This T cell receptor beta chain emerged from a study of CXCR3-negative and CXCR3-positive naive CD8 T cells. Overall study findings and caveats: Relative to memory CD8+ cells, whose diversity was much lower, both naive subsets had comparably high diversity. Expression of CXCR3 was partially reduced after cryopreservation, and fresh PBMCs were used in most assays. TRBV-TRBJ usage was alike in naive CXCR3-negative and CXCR3-positive cells but differed in memory cells.

CDR1 is SQVTM, CDR2 ANQGSEA, per germline. The CDR3 length is 16 residues. The libraries of TRB cDNA were constructed through 5' RACE using UMI labels. No DNA is given; TCRdb re-called the 5' RACE reads and lists each CDR3 protein once. This sample lists about 40,000 distinct CDR3 sequences; its ten largest clones have 7.7%. As regards this clonotype: Its antigen is still unknown.

Input material: memory CD8+ T cells from blood. The clonotype was recovered from a human donor in good health. Some clones in this sample may be carry-over from other donors' samples. The chain couples TRBV29-1 to TRBJ2-1; checking the TCRdb D call of TRBD1 is not possible without DNA. CDR3 loop: CSVVLVAGGFSNEQFF.